The 22 T cell receptor beta chains reported below all come from one sample, sequenced in a study of T cells after posttransplantation cyclophosphamide. A marrow graft followed busulfan-fludarabine conditioning, with cyclophosphamide on days +3 and +4. Here immunoSEQ multiplex PCR was the method, and the copy in TCRdb shows in-frame clones only, minus some. Recorded here are about 27,000 clones, none singletons. The source was PBMCs, collected after allogeneic stem cell transplant with posttransplant cyclophosphamide. The receptors were sampled from a male patient younger than 35 who received an allogeneic stem cell transplant from a related donor, was CMV-positive, and had no GVHD. Some T cells may be graft donor cells.

There are many counts of this clone. The V gene is TRBV12-5, the J gene TRBJ2-3; D is unclear. The V gene's germline CDR1 is LGHNT and CDR2 FRNRAP. The CDR3 runs 12 residues. Trimming cost V 6 bases and J 4 bases, with 8 bases left between them. CDR3 loop: CASGNNADTQYF. The CDR3 DNA reads TGTGCTAGTGGAAATAATGCAGATACGCAGTATTTT.

The sample holds many counts of this clone. The chain uses TRBV28 and TRBJ2-5; TRBD2 aligns across 10 bases. Germline-derived CDR1 and CDR2 are MDHEN and SYDVKM. The CDR3 is 19 residues long. The V segment lost 5 bases and the J segment 2 bases; nucleotides outside the gene matches: 17. The CDR3 protein is CASSVSGILAGGLQETQYF. As DNA, the CDR3 is TGTGCCAGCAGTGTCAGTGGCATTTTAGCGGGGGGATTACAAGAGACCCAGTACTTC.

This clone was seen at least ten times. The V and J genes are TRBV14 and TRBJ2-1, with D unclear. Looked up from germline, CDR1 is SGHDN and CDR2 is FVKESK. The V end was cut by 2 bases, the J end by 0 bases, with 11 bases between. CDR3 length: 16 amino acids. The CDR3 is CASSQRHPSSYNEQFF. CDR3 in DNA: TGTGCCAGCAGCCAAAGACACCCGAGCTCCTACAATGAGCAGTTCTTC.

This clone was seen repeatedly, ten times or more. The chain couples TRBV2 to TRBJ2-7; TRBD1 matches 7 bases. J lost 7 bases, V lost 4 bases, and 4 bases had no gene match. From germline, CDR1 is SNHLY and CDR2 FYNNEI. CDR3 size: 12 residues. The CDR3 protein is CASSVTGIEQYF. The CDR3, as DNA: TGTGCCAGCAGTGTGACAGGGATTGAGCAGTACTTC.

This clone was seen at least ten times. V is TRBV7-9 and J is TRBJ1-2; 7 bases agree with TRBD1. Germline-derived CDR1 and CDR2 are SEHNR and FQNEAQ (reference sequence). Trimming at V came to 7 bases and at J to 5 bases, leaving 16 bases not matched to a gene. The CDR3 totals 16 residues. The CDR3, as DNA: TGTGCCAGCATCCCAGGAGGGGGCGAGAGAACTTATGGCTACACCTTC. Protein product: CASIPGGGERTYGYTF.

This clone came up many times. The chain combines TRBV6-5 with TRBJ2-7; TRBD1 aligns across 9 bases. The V segment lost 2 bases and the J segment 6 bases; nucleotides outside the gene matches: 8. In germline, CDR1 is MNHEY, CDR2 SVGAGI. The length of the CDR3 is 15 residues. The CDR3 spells CASSYTGTGIFEQYF. CDR3 DNA: TGTGCCAGCAGTTACACCGGGACAGGGATTTTCGAGCAGTACTTC.

In this sample, this clone turned up many times. The chain couples TRBV7-9 to TRBJ2-5; possible D gene TRBD2, 5 bases. The V end was cut by 1 base, the J end by 2 bases, with 11 bases between. The germline CDR1 and CDR2 sequences are SEHNR and FQNEAQ (reference sequence). CDR3 size: 15 residues. For the CDR3, the DNA is TGTGCCAGCAGCTTAGGGGTTGAGCGGCAAGAGACCCAGTACTTC. It translates to CASSLGVERQETQYF.

This clone appeared many times. The genes are TRBV27 and TRBJ1-1; 9 bases match TRBD1. Per the germline V gene, CDR1 is MNHEY and CDR2 is SMNVEV (reference sequence). The CDR3 covers 14 residues. The V gene end was trimmed by 5 bases and the J gene end by 1 base; junction bases not matched to a gene: 2. CDR3 nucleotides: TGTGCCAGCAGTACGGACAGGGGGAACACTGAAGCTTTCTTT. It translates to CASSTDRGNTEAFF.

This clone was recorded many times. The chain combines TRBV9 with TRBJ2-7; TRBD2 might be the D (5 bases). The ends were cut back, 0 bases at V and 2 bases at J, with 9 bases in the middle. Germline V gene lookup returns CDR1 SGDLS and CDR2 YYNGEE. The CDR3 is made up of 14 amino acids. DNA for the CDR3: TGTGCCAGCAGCGTAGGGTCGGGAACCTACGAGCAGTACTTC. Translated, it gives CASSVGSGTYEQYF.

This clone was detected ten times or more. The rearrangement joins TRBV6-1 to TRBJ2-4; 8 bases are a match to TRBD2. Trimming cost V 2 bases and J 1 base; bases outside gene matches: 10. Germline values: CDR1 MNHNS, CDR2 SASEGT. CDR3 length: 18 amino acids. CDR3 loop: CASSEIRGRPHAKNIQYF. The CDR3 coding sequence is TGTGCCAGCAGTGAAATACGCGGGAGGCCCCATGCCAAAAACATTCAGTACTTC.

Turning to this clone: This may be a read error, as it is one base from a much larger clone. The J gene is TRBJ2-4, the V gene TRBV7-9, with TRBD1 matching 11 bases. CDR1 and CDR2 (germline): SEHNR, FQNEAQ (reference sequence). This CDR3 contains 14 residues. DNA of the CDR3: TGTGCCGGCAGTCAGGGACAGGGGGTAAACATTCAGTACTTC. Translating gives CAGSQGQGVNIQYF. Filled out from reference TRBV7-9 and TRBJ2-4, the complete variable domain reads DTGVSQNPRHKITKRGQNVTFRCDPISEHNRLYWYRQTLGQGPEFLTYFQNEAQLEKSRLLSDRFSAERPKGSFSTLEIQRTEQGDSAMYLCAGSQGQGVNIQYFGAGTRLSVL.

This clone was seen ten or more times. The rearrangement uses TRBV7-9 and TRBJ2-5; a possible D gene is TRBD2 (7 bases). V lost 0 bases and J 4 bases, leaving 21 bases between the germline ends. In germline, CDR1 is SEHNR, CDR2 FQNEAQ (reference sequence). The CDR3 totals 18 residues. The CDR3, as DNA: TGTGCCAGCAGCTTAGCGCTAAGGGGGGGCCATGTTTCAGAGACCCAGTACTTC. It codes for CASSLALRGGHVSETQYF.

This clone showed up many times. This sequence joins TRBV4-1 and TRBJ1-4; no firm D call. Germline V gene data show CDR1 as MGHRA and CDR2 as YSYEKL. V lost 3 bases and J 5 bases, leaving 13 bases between the germline ends. CDR3 size: 15 residues. The CDR3 nucleotides read TGCGCCAGCAGCCATTTACCGAGGGAAAATGAAAAACTGTTTTTT. It translates to CASSHLPRENEKLFF.

This clone was seen repeatedly, ten times or more. Other DNA sequences in this sample translate to the same CDR3. The genes are TRBV13 and TRBJ2-7, with D perhaps matching TRBD1 (5 bases). This CDR3 comprises 15 residues. V was pared by 6 bases and J by 4 bases, with 19 bases between. Germline values: CDR1 PRHDT, CDR2 FYEKMQ (reference sequence). CDR3 DNA sequence: TGTGCCAGCAGTTACGAACAGGAAGGGGTGTACGAGCAGTACTTC. Translation: CASSYEQEGVYEQYF. The full variable domain, rest sourced from reference TRBV13 and TRBJ2-7, is AAGVIQSPRHLIKEKRETATLKCYPIPRHDTVYWYQQGPGQDPQFLISFYEKMQSDKGSIPDRFSAQQFSDYHSELNMSSLELGDSALYFCASSYEQEGVYEQYFGPGTRLTVT.

This clone was detected many times. The CDR3 region has the DNA TGTGCCTGGAGTGGATCCAGGACAGCCTATGGCTACACCTTC. Its protein is CAWSGSRTAYGYTF. The chain couples TRBV30 to TRBJ1-2; D might be TRBD1 (6 bases). The V gene's germline CDR1 is GTSNPN and CDR2 SVGIG (reference sequence). Trimming stripped 1 base from V and 4 bases from J, with 13 bases between. This CDR3 is built from 14 residues.

At least ten counts were recorded for this clone. The V gene is TRBV7-2, the J gene TRBJ2-4; TRBD2 matches 9 bases. Per germline, CDR1 SGHTA and CDR2 FQGNSA. The CDR3 sequence is 17 residues long. The J segment lost 1 base and the V segment lost 1 base, leaving 5 bases of the junction unmatched. The CDR3 here is CASSLVGLADAKNIQYF. In nucleotides, the CDR3 is TGTGCCAGCAGCTTAGTGGGACTAGCTGATGCCAAAAACATTCAGTACTTC.

This clone has a count of ten or more. The chain uses TRBV18 and TRBJ2-5; 11 nucleotides match TRBD1. The CDR3 has 17 residues. The V and J ends lost 3 bases and 3 bases, in that order; junction bases with no gene match: 9. Per germline, CDR1 KGHSH and CDR2 LQKENI. The CDR3 reads CASSPSPGTGGKETQYF. The CDR3 DNA reads TGTGCCAGCTCACCCTCCCCCGGGACAGGGGGAAAAGAGACCCAGTACTTC.

This clone has at least ten counts. In nucleotides, the CDR3 is TGTGCCAGCAGCCTATATGGTGGGCACGGGGAGCTGTTTTTT. Protein product: CASSLYGGHGELFF. The rearrangement joins TRBV13 to TRBJ2-2; D unclear. The V and J ends lost 5 bases and 7 bases respectively, with 14 bases between them. Per the germline V gene, CDR1 is PRHDT and CDR2 is FYEKMQ (reference sequence). The CDR3 extends over 14 amino acids.

This clone has at least ten counts. CDR3 sequence: CASSSGTLLIEVTSYEQYF. CDR3 in DNA: TGTGCCAGCAGCTCCGGGACACTTCTAATAGAGGTGACTTCCTACGAGCAGTACTTC. The chain recombines TRBV28 with TRBJ2-7, with a possible D match to TRBD1 (6 bases). The germline CDR1 and CDR2 sequences are MDHEN and SYDVKM. Trimming took off 6 bases at V and 1 base at J, with 28 bases between the two ends. This CDR3 comprises 19 residues.

This clone was detected only a few times. The chain recombines TRBV25-1 with TRBJ2-1; 10 nucleotides line up with TRBD2. With V trimmed by 4 bases and J by 1 base, 7 bases remained unmatched. CDR1 is MGHDK, CDR2 SYGVNS, per germline. The CDR3 sequence is 17 residues long. The CDR3 bases are TGTGCCAGCAGTGGGCTAGCGGGAGCAAGGTCCTACAATGAGCAGTTCTTC. It translates to CASSGLAGARSYNEQFF.

There are many counts of this clone. The chain combines TRBV7-9 with TRBJ2-1; possibly TRBD2 for D (6 bases). The CDR3 sequence is 13 residues long. Germline V CDR1 and CDR2: SEHNR, FQNEAQ (reference sequence). The V end was cut by 2 bases, the J end by 8 bases, with 10 bases between. DNA of the CDR3: TGTGCCAGCAGCTTATCCGGGAGCGATGAGCAGTTCTTC. Its protein product is CASSLSGSDEQFF.

Ten or more counts support this clone. This chain joins TRBV19 and TRBJ2-3, with D possibly TRBD2 on 5 matching bases. The CDR3 is 15 residues long. CDR1 and CDR2 (germline): LNHDA, SQIVND (reference sequence). Trimming cost V 3 bases and J 2 bases, with 12 bases left between them. The chain's CDR3 is CASSILLGPTDTQYF. DNA for the CDR3: TGTGCCAGTAGTATCTTACTAGGCCCCACAGATACGCAGTATTTT.